What follows are 25 T cell receptor beta chains derived from one specimen sequenced in a study of early T cells in non-severe SARS-CoV-2 infection. TCRdb re-called the 5' RACE reads through MiXCR, storing one row per CDR3 protein. The data hold about 46,000 distinct CDR3 sequences, with over 5% observed a single time. The sample here was whole blood, taken at baseline. Receptors originate from an adult who was a healthcare worker with PCR-confirmed SARS-CoV-2 infection or an uninfected control (not recorded which).

This clonotype came up a few times. The rearrangement links TRBV5-1 to TRBJ2-3; D unclear. The length of the CDR3 is 12 residues. The germline gives CDR1 SGHRS, CDR2 YFSETQ. V lost 5 bases to trimming and J lost 6 bases, with 10 bases between them. The CDR3 protein is CASRLTGDTQYF. CDR3 in DNA: TGCGCCAGCAGACTTACTGGGGATACGCAGTATTTT.

This clonotype was counted ten times or more. V is TRBV5-4 and J is TRBJ1-1, with unresolved D. This CDR3 contains 13 residues. Per the germline V gene, CDR1 is SGHNT and CDR2 is YYREEE (reference sequence). Trimming cost V 4 bases and J 1 base, with 8 bases left between them. The CDR3 DNA follows: TGTGCCAGCAGCGTTACGGAGAACACTGAAGCTTTCTTT. Translation gives CASSVTENTEAFF.

Points on this clonotype: Being one base from a much bigger clone, this may be a read error. This chain connects TRBV6-1 to TRBJ2-1; no clear D gene. The CDR3 consists of 14 residues. Between the trimmed V and J ends, which lost 5 bases and 0 bases, there was a span of 8 bases. Per the germline V gene, CDR1 is MNHNS and CDR2 is SASEGT. The CDR3, as DNA: TGTGCCAGCAGTTTCCTTCCCTCCTACAATGAGCAGTTCTTC. It yields the protein CASSFLPSYNEQFF.

This clonotype was seen ten or more times. The chain is built from TRBV2 and TRBJ2-7; TRBD1 is a possible D gene (5 bases). Trimming took off 7 bases at V and 6 bases at J, with 10 bases between the two ends. The germline CDR1 and CDR2 sequences are SNHLY and FYNNEI. The CDR3 covers 11 residues. CDR3 DNA: TGTGCCAGCACGCAGGGTCGCGAGCAGTACTTC. Its translation: CASTQGREQYF.

This clonotype was counted at least ten times. The chain is built from TRBV11-2 and TRBJ2-1; D might be TRBD1 (5 bases). V was cut by 3 bases and J by 7 bases, with 13 bases left in between. Germline V gene data show CDR1 as SGHAT and CDR2 as FQNNGV. The length of the CDR3 is 14 residues. The CDR3 region has the DNA TGTGCCAGCAGCTTGGGGCGACTCCGTAATGAGCAGTTCTTC. Translated: CASSLGRLRNEQFF. The variable domain in full, with the rest retrieved from reference TRBV11-2 and TRBJ2-1, is EAGVAQSPRYKIIEKRQSVAFWCNPISGHATLYWYQQILGQGPKLLIQFQNNGVVDDSQLPKDRFSAERLKGVDSTLKIQPAKLEDSAVYLCASSLGRLRNEQFFGPGTRLTVL.

This clonotype was recorded at least ten times. The chain uses TRBV5-1 and TRBJ2-1; 10 positions agree with TRBD1. Germline CDR1 and CDR2: SGHRS and YFSETQ. This CDR3 has 16 amino acids. The V and J ends lost 1 base and 7 bases, in that order; junction bases with no gene match: 8. CDR3 residues: CASSLTSGTGVNEQFF. The CDR3 bases are TGCGCCAGCAGCTTGACCTCCGGGACAGGGGTGAATGAGCAGTTCTTC.

This clonotype was detected ten times or more. The chain combines TRBV30 with TRBJ2-2; TRBD1 aligns across 12 bases. The J segment lost 0 bases and the V segment lost 2 bases, leaving 7 bases of the junction unmatched. The germline CDR1 and CDR2 sequences are GTSNPN and SVGIG (reference sequence). The CDR3 is 18 amino acids. CDR3 loop: CAWSHRDRGRANTGELFF. The CDR3 region has the DNA TGTGCCTGGAGTCACCGGGACAGGGGGCGCGCGAACACCGGGGAGCTGTTTTTT.

This clonotype was found many times. V and J are TRBV20-1 and TRBJ2-1; 7 nucleotides align to TRBD2. Trimming cost V 3 bases and J 10 bases; bases outside gene matches: 6. Germline V gene lookup returns CDR1 DFQATT and CDR2 SNEGSKA (reference sequence). CDR3 length equals 12 residues. The CDR3, as DNA: TGCAGTGCTAGCTCGGCCGGGAGGGAGCAGTTCTTC. This gives the protein CSASSAGREQFF.

Many counts were recorded for this clonotype. The gene calls are TRBV29-1 and TRBJ2-7; the D call may be TRBD1 or TRBD2 (5 bases each). Germline values: CDR1 SQVTM, CDR2 ANQGSEA. The length of the CDR3 is 13 residues. V shed 4 bases and J shed 6 bases, with 16 bases lying between them. The CDR3 reads CSVANRAGAEQYF. The CDR3 bases are TGCAGCGTTGCAAACCGGGCCGGGGCCGAGCAGTACTTC.

This clonotype was counted ten times or more. V and J are TRBV6-1 and TRBJ2-3; D possibly corresponds to TRBD1 (5 bases). CDR1 and CDR2 from the germline V gene are MNHNS and SASEGT. This CDR3 has 12 amino acids. The V gene lost 5 bases and the J gene lost 6 bases, with 9 bases spanning the gap. The CDR3 coding sequence is TGTGCCAGCAGTTTTGCAGGGGATACGCAGTATTTT. It codes for CASSFAGDTQYF.

The chain recombines TRBV20-1 with TRBJ2-7; D remains unclear. Deletions cut 1 base from V and 3 bases from J, with 13 bases between. Per germline, CDR1 DFQATT and CDR2 SNEGSKA (reference sequence). This CDR3 has 14 amino acids. The CDR3 loop is CSARGTGQNYEQYF. CDR3 nucleotides: TGCAGTGCTAGAGGTACGGGCCAGAACTACGAGCAGTACTTC.

This clonotype was counted ten times or more. CDR3 in amino acids: CASSSPNRDEQYF. The CDR3 DNA sequence: TGTGCCAGCAGCTCGCCGAACAGGGACGAGCAGTACTTC. This sequence joins TRBV7-8 and TRBJ2-7; maybe TRBD1 (6 bases). The V gene's germline CDR1 is SGHVS and CDR2 FQNEAQ. Trimming took off 4 bases at V and 5 bases at J, with 12 bases between the two ends. The CDR3 runs to 13 residues.

The rearrangement joins TRBV7-2 to TRBJ2-7; 7 positions agree with TRBD1. Germline lookup yields CDR1 SGHTA and CDR2 FQGNSA. V gave up 1 base and J gave up 2 bases; unmatched junction bases: 5. This CDR3 comprises 15 residues. The CDR3 DNA reads TGTGCCAGCAGCTTAGTTGGGACAGACCCCTACGAGCAGTACTTC. This codes for CASSLVGTDPYEQYF.

V is TRBV28 and J is TRBJ2-5, with D maybe TRBD2 (6 bases). Trimming removed 5 bases at V and 5 bases at J, with 15 bases between. The CDR3 consists of 14 residues. CDR1 is MDHEN and CDR2 is SYDVKM in the germline V gene. The CDR3 bases are TGTGCCAGCAGTCAGGGCGGGATGGGGGAGACCCAGTACTTC. The encoded protein is CASSQGGMGETQYF.

The chain employs TRBV28 and TRBJ2-1, with 8 positions matching TRBD2. After removal of 3 bases from V and 8 bases from J, the junction contained 9 bases not matched to a gene. The CDR3 sequence is 15 residues long. CDR1 is MDHEN and CDR2 is SYDVKM in the germline V gene. The CDR3 sequence: CASSLAGGRYHEQFF. The CDR3 DNA sequence: TGTGCCAGCAGTTTGGCGGGAGGCCGCTATCATGAGCAGTTCTTC.

The chain is built from TRBV5-1 and TRBJ2-5; 7 bases are a match to TRBD2. J gave up 5 bases and V 0 bases, and 4 bases lay outside the gene matches. Germline V gene sequence: CDR1 SGHRS, CDR2 YFSETQ. This CDR3 has 14 residues. The CDR3 sequence: CASSLEPAGETQYF. The CDR3 DNA sequence: TGCGCCAGCAGCTTGGAGCCAGCGGGGGAGACCCAGTACTTC.

This clonotype was detected many times. The chain links TRBV28 to TRBJ2-5, with D unresolved. Germline V gives CDR1 MDHEN, CDR2 SYDVKM. The CDR3 loop spans 13 amino acids. Trimming cost V 2 bases and J 5 bases, with 9 bases left between them. The CDR3 sequence is CASSLPASETQYF. DNA of the CDR3: TGTGCCAGCAGTTTACCGGCTTCTGAGACCCAGTACTTC. The full variable domain, completed using reference TRBV28 and TRBJ2-5, is DVKVTQSSRYLVKRTGEKVFLECVQDMDHENMFWYRQDPGLGLRLIYFSYDVKMKEKGDIPEGYSVSREKKERFSLILESASTNQTSMYLCASSLPASETQYFGPGTRLLVL.

The genes are TRBV30 and TRBJ1-5; D call uncertain. Germline values: CDR1 GTSNPN, CDR2 SVGIG (reference sequence). Trimming pared 5 bases from V and 0 bases from J, leaving 8 bases between. The CDR3 is 13 amino acids. CDR3 sequence (DNA): TGTGCCTGGGGGATTCATAGCAATCAGCCCCAGCATTTT. Translating gives CAWGIHSNQPQHF.

This clonotype was seen many times. The chain combines TRBV29-1 with TRBJ2-3; 8 bases are a match to TRBD1. Trimming at V came to 6 bases and at J to 5 bases, leaving 10 bases not matched to a gene. Germline V gene data show CDR1 as SQVTM and CDR2 as ANQGSEA. This CDR3 has 14 residues. The CDR3 loop reads CSVTGDGRLDTQYF. CDR3 DNA sequence: TGCAGCGTGACAGGGGATGGTAGGTTAGATACGCAGTATTTT.

This clonotype has at least ten counts. The chain combines TRBV10-2 with TRBJ2-3, with D perhaps given as TRBD1 or TRBD2 (7 bases each). The CDR3 runs 14 residues. Trimming stripped 8 bases from V and 1 base from J, with 13 bases between. The germline V gene encodes CDR1 WSHSY and CDR2 SAAADI. CDR3 protein: CASGTTGGTDTQYF. In nucleotides, the CDR3 is TGCGCCAGCGGGACTACAGGGGGCACAGATACGCAGTATTTT.

The chain is built from TRBV27 and TRBJ1-5, with D uncertain. Germline values: CDR1 MNHEY, CDR2 SMNVEV (reference sequence). This CDR3 is built from 15 residues. V lost 4 bases, J lost 7 bases, and 17 bases lay in between. CDR3: CASSSRTVPLQPQHF. DNA of the CDR3: TGTGCCAGCAGTTCGCGGACGGTGCCCCTCCAGCCCCAGCATTTT.

This clonotype showed up many times. The chain is built from TRBV25-1 and TRBJ2-3; D perhaps matches TRBD2 (6 bases). The CDR3 loop spans 15 amino acids. The germline V and J ends were trimmed by 6 bases and 4 bases, with 17 bases remaining between them. Germline values: CDR1 MGHDK, CDR2 SYGVNS. CDR3 coding DNA: TGTGCCAGCAGCGACCGTCCGGACTACGCAGATACGCAGTATTTT. Its protein product is CASSDRPDYADTQYF.

This clonotype was observed many times. V usage is TRBV4-2 and J usage is TRBJ2-3; D is undetermined. Trimming shortened V by 0 bases and J by 2 bases, and 9 bases separated the two germline ends. This CDR3 contains 15 residues. Germline lookup yields CDR1 LGHNA and CDR2 YNFKEQ. The CDR3 loop reads CASSQDFALTDTQYF. CDR3 in DNA: TGTGCCAGCAGCCAAGATTTCGCGCTCACAGATACGCAGTATTTT.

This clonotype was seen ten or more times. The chain combines TRBV6-5 with TRBJ2-7; D perhaps matches TRBD1 (6 bases). This CDR3 has 13 residues. The germline V and J ends were trimmed by 8 bases and 5 bases, with 16 bases remaining between them. Germline CDR1 and CDR2: MNHEY and SVGAGI. The CDR3 nucleotides are TGTGCCAGCGGAGACAGGTCGCATGACGAGCAGTACTTC. It is translated as CASGDRSHDEQYF.

This clonotype occurred many times. The CDR3 loop is CASERGLQSQYF. Written as DNA, the CDR3 is TGTGCCAGCGAGCGGGGGCTCCAAAGCCAGTACTTC. V usage is TRBV2 and J usage is TRBJ2-5; TRBD2 matches at 8 bases. V lost 8 bases to trimming and J lost 10 bases; unmatched junction nucleotides: 9. The CDR3 is made up of 12 amino acids. CDR1 is SNHLY, CDR2 FYNNEI, per germline. The full variable domain, its missing parts supplied by reference TRBV2 and TRBJ2-5, is EPEVTQTPSHQVTQMGQEVILRCVPISNHLYFYWYRQILGQKVEFLVSFYNNEISEKSEIFDDQFSVERPDGSNFTLKIRSTKLEDSAMYFCASERGLQSQYFGPGTRLLVL.